This T cell receptor beta chain came from a study of OX40 agonist ivuxolimab in advanced cancers. Across the study: The study gave patients intravenous ivuxolimab at 0.01 to 10 mg/kg every 2 weeks. Findings and caveats of the study: Researchers report that CD8+ T cells had, on average, more expanded clones than CD4+. What antigens the expanded peripheral T cells recognized was never established. It was also the case that some nonresponders had low normalized T-cell clonal expansion.

Repertoires were generated with immunoSEQ multiplex PCR, while TCRdb's copy carries only in-frame clones and drops some. The sample holds around 76,000 clones; just under 80% are singletons and the top ten take about 5.4%. Regarding this clone: Its antigen is undetermined.

The germline V gene has CDR1 MDHEN and CDR2 SYDVKM. The CDR3 is 15 amino acids. V shed 4 bases and J 6 bases; nucleotides not matched to a gene: 6. The input for sequencing was CD4+ or CD8+ T cells sorted from blood, taken in a trial of the OX40 agonist ivuxolimab. The source of this sequence is an adult with an advanced solid tumor such as melanoma, head and neck, liver or kidney cancer. This sequence joins TRBV28 and TRBJ1-4, with 9 positions matching TRBD1. The CDR3: CASSSTGTGHEKLFF. Written as DNA, the CDR3 is TGTGCCAGCAGTTCCACCGGGACAGGGCATGAAAAACTGTTTTTT.